Listed below are T cell receptor beta chains from one sample, sequenced in a study of control samples from healthy donors and cancer patients. The protocol was immunoSEQ multiplex PCR, while the TCRdb copy is restricted to in-frame clones and leaves out a portion. This sample has 98,000 or so clones, with almost 85% found just once. Sequenced: blood. The receptors come from a man aged 60 to 69 in good health. The CDR3 runs from the conserved cysteine through the conserved F or W. A D gene is named only where the DNA matches it firmly. Part of the rows lack a size; the others show once, few, many or a class for expanded clones.

J gene,D gene,CDR3 length,clone size,V gene,CDR3 protein,CDR3 DNA
TRBJ2-3,TRBD2,16,.,TRBV5-1,CASSSKTSGSLDTQYF,TGCGCCAGCAGCTCGAAGACTAGCGGGAGTCTAGATACGCAGTATTTT
TRBJ1-4,TRBD1,12,.,TRBV7-9,CASRDRAEKLFF,TGTGCCAGCCGCGACAGGGCGGAAAAACTGTTTTTT
TRBJ1-1,.,14,once,TRBV5-6,CASNTGKWNTEAFF,TGTGCCAGCAATACAGGTAAATGGAACACTGAAGCTTTCTTT
TRBJ1-4,TRBD1,14,.,TRBV9,CASSVGQGGEKLFF,TGTGCCAGCAGCGTAGGACAGGGTGGTGAAAAACTGTTTTTT
TRBJ2-7,.,14,.,TRBV28,CASNRQGGRYEQYF,TGTGCCAGCAATAGACAGGGAGGCAGGTACGAGCAGTACTTC
TRBJ2-7,.,11,once,TRBV14,CASSQVSEQYF,TGTGCCAGCAGCCAAGTCTCCGAGCAGTACTTC
TRBJ1-3,TRBD1,15,.,TRBV6-5,CASSSAGGSGNTIYF,TGTGCCAGCTCTTCTGCAGGGGGATCCGGAAACACCATATATTTT
TRBJ1-4,.,17,.,TRBV24-1,CATSDQNSGQINEKLFF,TGTGCCACCAGTGATCAGAATTCCGGACAGATTAATGAAAAACTGTTTTTT
TRBJ1-3,.,14,.,TRBV28,CASSLASSGNTIYF,TGTGCCAGCAGTTTAGCGTCCTCTGGAAACACCATATATTTT
TRBJ2-7,TRBD1,14,.,TRBV29-1,CSVDPGTGDDEQYF,TGCAGCGTTGACCCGGGGACAGGGGACGACGAGCAGTACTTC
TRBJ2-3,.,13,.,TRBV27,CASALVLTDTQYF,TGTGCCAGCGCCCTAGTTCTCACAGATACGCAGTATTTT
TRBJ2-7,.,14,.,TRBV5-4,CASSPGTSIYEQYF,TGTGCCAGCAGCCCGGGGACCAGTATCTACGAGCAGTACTTC
TRBJ2-1,.,13,.,TRBV5-1,CASGSSSYNEQFF,TGCGCCAGCGGTTCGAGCTCCTACAATGAGCAGTTCTTC
TRBJ2-1,TRBD2,15,few,TRBV30,CAGYGGAGAHIEQFF,TGTGCCGGCTACGGCGGGGCGGGAGCGCATATTGAGCAGTTCTTC
TRBJ2-1,.,16,.,TRBV27,CASSSGGLASYNEQFF,TGTGCCAGCAGCTCCGGGGGGCTAGCGTCGTACAATGAGCAGTTCTTC
TRBJ2-7,.,15,.,TRBV4-1,CASSQDSRGPYEQYF,TGCGCCAGCAGCCAAGATTCCAGGGGCCCCTACGAGCAGTACTTC
TRBJ2-6,.,18,.,TRBV7-2,CASSLFAGRLSGANVLTF,TGTGCCAGCAGCTTATTCGCAGGGCGCCTGTCTGGGGCCAACGTCCTGACTTTC
TRBJ2-5,TRBD1,15,.,TRBV9,CASSGQGALGETQYF,TGTGCCAGCAGCGGACAGGGGGCATTGGGAGAGACCCAGTACTTC
TRBJ1-2,.,16,few,TRBV14,CASSQRPSGLLYGYTF,TGTGCCAGCAGCCAACGGCCATCGGGACTCCTATATGGCTACACCTTC
TRBJ1-1,.,13,.,TRBV2,CASSVYGNTEAFF,TGTGCCAGCAGTGTTTACGGGAACACTGAAGCTTTCTTT
TRBJ2-3,TRBD2,15,.,TRBV18,CASSPTSGFTDTQYF,TGTGCCAGCTCACCGACTAGCGGGTTCACAGATACGCAGTATTTT
TRBJ1-1,TRBD1,15,.,TRBV5-4,CASSFWGQGNTEAFF,TGTGCCAGCAGCTTTTGGGGACAGGGGAACACTGAAGCTTTCTTT
TRBJ1-6,.,13,.,TRBV19,CASSQARDSPLHF,TGTGCCAGTAGTCAAGCCCGTGATTCACCCCTCCACTTT
TRBJ2-3,.,14,once,TRBV4-1,CASSHPVRTDTQYF,TGCGCCAGCAGCCACCCGGTCCGCACAGATACGCAGTATTTT
TRBJ2-1,.,16,.,TRBV24-1,CATSDLGGVAIYEQFF,TGTGCCACCAGTGATCTCGGGGGAGTAGCTATTTATGAGCAGTTCTTC
TRBJ2-2,TRBD2,16,.,TRBV30,CAWAEGLAGITGELFF,TGTGCCTGGGCGGAGGGACTAGCGGGAATCACCGGGGAGCTGTTTTTT
TRBJ2-2,TRBD2,18,.,TRBV7-9,CASSLPTSGRESTGELFF,TGTGCCAGCAGCTTACCGACTAGCGGGAGGGAGAGCACCGGGGAGCTGTTTTTT
TRBJ1-1,.,13,.,TRBV6-5,CASRPLTRNEAFF,TGTGCCAGCAGACCCCTTACACGGAATGAAGCTTTCTTT
TRBJ2-3,TRBD2,15,.,TRBV7-6,CASSSGTSGRDTQYF,TGTGCCAGCAGTTCCGGGACTAGCGGGAGAGATACGCAGTATTTT
TRBJ1-2,TRBD1,17,.,TRBV19,CASGTGTVTTSYYGYTF,TGTGCCAGTGGAACCGGGACAGTCACTACCTCGTACTATGGCTACACCTTC
TRBJ2-3,TRBD2,16,.,TRBV7-8,CASSLIAGGPTDTQYF,TGTGCCAGCAGCCTTATAGCGGGAGGGCCAACAGATACGCAGTATTTT
TRBJ2-7,TRBD2,15,.,TRBV27,CASSLPGLALHEQYF,TGTGCCAGCAGCCTTCCGGGACTAGCATTACACGAGCAGTACTTC
TRBJ2-3,.,16,.,TRBV5-1,CASSFSSSRGMDTQYF,TGCGCCAGCAGCTTTTCGTCCAGCCGGGGAATGGATACGCAGTATTTT
TRBJ2-7,TRBD2,18,.,TRBV7-8,CASSLEAGGPISSYEQYF,TGTGCCAGCAGCTTAGAAGCGGGAGGGCCGATAAGCTCCTACGAGCAGTACTTC